Listed below are T cell receptor beta chains from one sample, sequenced in a study of T cell responses to AZD1222 COVID-19 vaccine. The repertoire was sequenced with immunoSEQ multiplex PCR; TCRdb's copy has only in-frame clones and lacks some. The data contain 90,000 to 120,000 clones, 75% to 95% of them seen just once; the ten biggest clones take up 6.2%. The sequenced sample was peripheral blood, obtained 28 days after the second AZD1222 dose. The receptors were sampled from an adult who received the AZD1222 COVID-19 vaccine. Each CDR3 is given with its conserved first and last residue. D genes are given only for firm matches. A row's size may be missing; if present it is once, few, many or a size class.

V: TRBV28
D: TRBD1
J: TRBJ1-2
size: .
DNA: TGTGCCAGCAGAATAATAGGGACAGGAGGCGGCTACACCTTC
CDR3: CASRIIGTGGGYTF

V: TRBV19
D: .
J: TRBJ2-6
size: .
DNA: TGTGCCAGTAGTCTTGGTTGGAGCTCTGGGGCCAACGTCCTGACTTTC
CDR3: CASSLGWSSGANVLTF

V: TRBV28
D: .
J: TRBJ1-5
size: few
DNA: TGTGCCAGCAACCCGCCGGGCTCCTATCAGCCCCAGCATTTT
CDR3: CASNPPGSYQPQHF

V: TRBV7-8
D: .
J: TRBJ1-1
size: .
DNA: TGTGCCAGCAGCCCTCGGCTGGGAGCAGCTTTCTTT
CDR3: CASSPRLGAAFF

V: TRBV18
D: TRBD2
J: TRBJ2-2
size: once
DNA: TGTGCCAGCTCACCACCGGGACTAGGGGTTACCGGGGAGCTGTTTTTT
CDR3: CASSPPGLGVTGELFF

V: TRBV19
D: TRBD1
J: TRBJ2-4
size: .
DNA: TGTGCCAGTAGTATTTTACAGGGGGCTATGGGCATTCAGTACTTC
CDR3: CASSILQGAMGIQYF

V: TRBV10-3
D: .
J: TRBJ1-1
size: .
DNA: TGTGCCATCAGTGACGGGGGGACCTTAAACACTGAAGCTTTCTTT
CDR3: CAISDGGTLNTEAFF

V: TRBV9
D: TRBD2
J: TRBJ2-5
size: .
DNA: TGTGCCAGCAGCACTGGGACTAGCGGGAGGGCTAAAGAGACCCAGTACTTC
CDR3: CASSTGTSGRAKETQYF

V: TRBV30
D: TRBD2
J: TRBJ2-5
size: .
DNA: TGTGCCTGGAGTCCGCCGGGGATAGCGGGAGCGGAGACCCAGTACTTC
CDR3: CAWSPPGIAGAETQYF

V: TRBV19
D: .
J: TRBJ2-2
size: .
DNA: TGTGCCAGTAGTAACACCGGGGAGCTGTTTTTT
CDR3: CASSNTGELFF

V: TRBV2
D: TRBD2
J: TRBJ2-3
size: .
DNA: TGTGCCAGCAGTGGGACTAGCGGGATCCCAGATACGCAGTATTTT
CDR3: CASSGTSGIPDTQYF

V: TRBV5-6
D: TRBD1
J: TRBJ2-5
size: .
DNA: TGTGCCAGCAGCTCACTGGACAGGGATCAAGAGACCCAGTACTTC
CDR3: CASSSLDRDQETQYF

V: TRBV7-2
D: TRBD1
J: TRBJ1-6
size: .
DNA: TGTGCCAGCAGCCTACAGGGGCCTAACTATAATTCACCCCTCCACTTT
CDR3: CASSLQGPNYNSPLHF

V: TRBV29-1
D: .
J: TRBJ1-1
size: .
DNA: TGCAGCGTTTTCAGGGGTGCCACTGAAGCTTTCTTT
CDR3: CSVFRGATEAFF

V: TRBV2
D: TRBD2
J: TRBJ2-7
size: .
DNA: TGTGCCAGCAGGATAGCGGGGTACTCCTACGAGCAGTACTTC
CDR3: CASRIAGYSYEQYF

V: TRBV11-2
D: .
J: TRBJ1-2
size: .
DNA: TGTGCCAGCAGCTTAGCCAAAGAACCAAACTATGGCTACACCTTC
CDR3: CASSLAKEPNYGYTF

V: TRBV15
D: TRBD2
J: TRBJ2-5
size: .
DNA: TGTGCCACCAGCCTCCCGGGAGGGGGGTACCAAGAGACCCAGTACTTC
CDR3: CATSLPGGGYQETQYF

V: TRBV4-2
D: .
J: TRBJ1-1
size: .
DNA: TGTGCCAGCAGCCAATTACGGGACTCGTACACTGAAGCTTTCTTT
CDR3: CASSQLRDSYTEAFF

V: TRBV6-5
D: TRBD1
J: TRBJ1-1
size: .
DNA: TGTGCCAGCAGACAAGACAGGGCGAGTAACACTGAAGCTTTCTTT
CDR3: CASRQDRASNTEAFF

V: TRBV5-6
D: .
J: TRBJ1-6
size: .
DNA: TGTGCCAGCAGCTCCGGAGCAAATTCACCCCTCCACTTT
CDR3: CASSSGANSPLHF

V: TRBV19
D: .
J: TRBJ1-5
size: .
DNA: TGTGCCAGTAGTATAGGGTTCGTCCAGCCCCAGCATTTT
CDR3: CASSIGFVQPQHF

V: TRBV5-1
D: .
J: TRBJ1-6
size: once
DNA: TGCGCCAGCTTCTTCTTCCAGGGAGACTCACCCCTCCACTTT
CDR3: CASFFFQGDSPLHF

V: TRBV5-1
D: TRBD2
J: TRBJ2-1
size: once
DNA: TGCGCCAGCCGATGGACTAGCGGGCCTAATGAGCAGTTCTTC
CDR3: CASRWTSGPNEQFF

V: TRBV4-3
D: .
J: TRBJ2-3
size: .
DNA: TGCGCCAGCAGCCAACTCCCCCTCTCGGGAGATACGCAGTATTTT
CDR3: CASSQLPLSGDTQYF

V: TRBV5-1
D: TRBD2
J: TRBJ2-7
size: .
DNA: TGCGCCAGCAGCCCTCCGATAGCGGGAGCCCCCTACGAGCAGTACTTC
CDR3: CASSPPIAGAPYEQYF

V: TRBV28
D: .
J: TRBJ2-2
size: .
DNA: TGTGCCAGCAGCCGAGCGGATGGGGGGAACACCGGGGAGCTGTTTTTT
CDR3: CASSRADGGNTGELFF

V: TRBV7-8
D: .
J: TRBJ2-2
size: .
DNA: TGTGCCAGCAGCTCATCAGGGAGACCCGGGGAGCTGTTTTTT
CDR3: CASSSSGRPGELFF

V: TRBV2
D: .
J: TRBJ1-2
size: .
DNA: TGTGCCAGCAGTGAACCAGGGAACTATGGCTACACCTTC
CDR3: CASSEPGNYGYTF

V: TRBV7-9
D: TRBD1
J: TRBJ1-2
size: .
DNA: TGTGCCAGCTCTCCAGGACAGGCCCCAAACTATGGCTACACCTTC
CDR3: CASSPGQAPNYGYTF

V: TRBV29-1
D: .
J: TRBJ1-1
size: .
DNA: TGCAGCGTGCCTAGGGACCCCGACCAGGCAGCTTTCTTT
CDR3: CSVPRDPDQAAFF

V: TRBV11-2
D: .
J: TRBJ1-2
size: .
DNA: TGTGCCAGCAGCTTCGAGGCGGACTATGGCTACACCTTC
CDR3: CASSFEADYGYTF